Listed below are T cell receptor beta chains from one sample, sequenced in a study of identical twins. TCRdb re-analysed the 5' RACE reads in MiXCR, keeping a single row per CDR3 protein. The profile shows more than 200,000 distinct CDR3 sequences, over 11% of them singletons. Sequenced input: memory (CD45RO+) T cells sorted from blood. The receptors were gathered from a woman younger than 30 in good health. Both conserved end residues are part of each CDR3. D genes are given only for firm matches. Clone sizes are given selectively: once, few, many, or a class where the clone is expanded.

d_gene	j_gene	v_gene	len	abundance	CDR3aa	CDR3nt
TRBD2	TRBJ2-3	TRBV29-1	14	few	CSVPVAGDADTQYF	TGCAGCGTTCCAGTAGCGGGGGATGCAGATACGCAGTATTTT
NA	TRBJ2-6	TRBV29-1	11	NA	CSVAGANVLTF	TGCAGCGTAGCTGGGGCCAACGTCCTGACTTTC
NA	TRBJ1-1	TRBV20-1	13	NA	CSVASRGRTEAFF	TGCAGTGTCGCTTCTAGGGGGAGGACTGAAGCTTTCTTT
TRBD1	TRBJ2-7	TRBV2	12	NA	CASSERGGKQYF	TGTGCCAGCAGTGAAAGAGGGGGCAAGCAGTACTTC
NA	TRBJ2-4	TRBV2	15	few	CASSEGGQGRTIQYF	TGTGCCAGCAGTGAAGGGGGACAAGGCCGGACCATTCAGTACTTC
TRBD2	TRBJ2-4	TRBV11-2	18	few	CASSSLTLAGDSGNIQYF	TGTGCCAGCAGCTCACTCACACTAGCGGGGGATTCGGGAAACATTCAGTACTTC
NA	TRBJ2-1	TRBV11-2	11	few	CASSLLYEQFF	TGTGCCAGCAGCTTATTGTATGAGCAGTTCTTC
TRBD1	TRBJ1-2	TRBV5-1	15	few	CASSPGTGRYYGYTF	TGCGCCAGCAGCCCAGGGACAGGGAGATACTATGGCTACACCTTC
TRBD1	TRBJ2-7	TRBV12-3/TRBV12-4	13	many	CASSSGTAYEQYF	TGTGCCAGCAGTTCGGGGACAGCCTACGAGCAGTACTTC
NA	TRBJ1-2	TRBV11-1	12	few	CASSQAWGGYTF	TGTGCCAGCAGCCAAGCTTGGGGTGGCTACACCTTC
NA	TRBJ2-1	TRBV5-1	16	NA	CASSALVRGPDNEQFF	TGCGCCAGCAGCGCCCTCGTACGGGGACCCGACAATGAGCAGTTCTTC
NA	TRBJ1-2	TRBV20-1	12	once	CSARSINYGYTF	TGCAGTGCTAGGTCTATTAACTATGGCTACACCTTC
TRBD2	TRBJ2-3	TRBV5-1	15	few	CASSLSREGGDTQYF	TGCGCCAGCAGCTTGTCCCGGGAGGGCGGAGATACGCAGTATTTT
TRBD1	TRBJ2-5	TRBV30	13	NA	CAWSEDRVETQYF	TGTGCCTGGAGTGAGGACAGGGTGGAGACCCAGTACTTC
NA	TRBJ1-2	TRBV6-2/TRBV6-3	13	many	CASRVPPRDGYTF	TGTGCCAGCAGAGTCCCTCCCAGGGACGGCTACACCTTC